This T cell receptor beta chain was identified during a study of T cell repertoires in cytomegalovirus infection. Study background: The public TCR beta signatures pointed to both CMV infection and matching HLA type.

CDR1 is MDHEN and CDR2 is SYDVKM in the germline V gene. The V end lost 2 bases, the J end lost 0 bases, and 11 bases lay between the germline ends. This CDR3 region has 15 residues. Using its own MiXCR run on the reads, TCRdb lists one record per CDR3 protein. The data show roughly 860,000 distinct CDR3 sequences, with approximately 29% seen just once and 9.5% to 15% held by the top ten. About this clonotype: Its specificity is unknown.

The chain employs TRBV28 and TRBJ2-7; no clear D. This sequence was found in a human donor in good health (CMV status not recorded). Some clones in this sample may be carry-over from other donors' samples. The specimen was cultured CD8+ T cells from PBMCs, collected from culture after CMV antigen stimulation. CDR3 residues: CASSLGRWSSYEQYV. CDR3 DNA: TGTGCCAGCAGTTTAGGGCGGTGGAGCTCCTACGAGCAGTACGTC.